This TCR beta chain originates from a study of shared clonotypes between healthy human individuals. Measured with immunoSEQ multiplex PCR; TCRdb has only the in-frame clones, and not every one. There are around 1.1 million clones in the sample; approximately 80% occur only once, and roughly 0.55% lies in the top ten. The germline V gene has CDR1 SGHRS and CDR2 YFSETQ. V was pared by 1 base and J by 1 base, with 4 bases of the junction left unmatched. The length of the CDR3 is 15 residues. Input material: memory CD4+ T cells from PBMCs. Indicated subset: CD45RA-negative fraction. The source is a man in his late teens or twenties in good health. Some clones in this sample may be carry-over from other donors' samples. V is TRBV5-1 and J is TRBJ1-2; 7 nucleotides line up with TRBD1. CDR3 sequence (DNA): TGCGCCAGCAGCTTGCAACAGGGGCTTAACTATGGCTACACCTTC. It is translated as CASSLQQGLNYGYTF.